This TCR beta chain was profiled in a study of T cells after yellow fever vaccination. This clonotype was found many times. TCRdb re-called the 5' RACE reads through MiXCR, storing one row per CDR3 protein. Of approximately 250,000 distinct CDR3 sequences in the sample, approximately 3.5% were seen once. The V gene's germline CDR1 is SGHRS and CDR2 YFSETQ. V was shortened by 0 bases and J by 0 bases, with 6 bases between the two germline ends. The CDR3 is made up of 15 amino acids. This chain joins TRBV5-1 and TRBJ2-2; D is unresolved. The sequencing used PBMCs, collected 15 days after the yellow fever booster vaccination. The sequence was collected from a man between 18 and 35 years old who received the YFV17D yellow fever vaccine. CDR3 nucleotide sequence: TGCGCCAGCAGCTTGGAGACACCGAACACCGGGGAGCTGTTTTTT. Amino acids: CASSLETPNTGELFF.